This passage covers 8 T cell receptor beta chains from one sample sequenced in a study of identical twins. TCRdb reprocessed the 5' RACE reads with MiXCR, giving one entry per CDR3 protein. This sample yields hundreds of thousands of distinct CDR3 sequences, of which 8.5% to 9% are seen a single time; around 0.98% belongs to the top ten. These sequences were also reported in another study, on yellow fever vaccine responses in identical twins.

Sequencing used PBMCs. The receptors originated from a young woman in good health.

The chain joins TRBV5-1 to TRBJ2-3, with D possibly TRBD2 on 5 matching bases. The ends were cut back, 6 bases at V and 6 bases at J, with 20 bases in the middle. This CDR3 comprises 15 residues. Germline V gene data show CDR1 as SGHRS and CDR2 as YFSETQ. The CDR3 here is CASIEAVVGVDTQYF. The CDR3 bases are TGCGCCAGCATTGAAGCGGTAGTGGGTGTGGATACGCAGTATTTT.

The chain carries TRBV7-6 and TRBJ2-7; no firm D call. The CDR3 sequence is 13 residues long. Trimming removed 5 bases at V and 5 bases at J, with 13 bases between. In germline, CDR1 is SGHVS, CDR2 FNYEAQ. The CDR3: CASSPPQGNEQYF. As DNA, the CDR3 is TGTGCCAGCAGCCCCCCCCAAGGGAACGAGCAGTACTTC.

This clonotype appeared a few times. The chain joins TRBV11-3 to TRBJ2-7; 7 nucleotides agree with TRBD1. Germline loops: CDR1 SGHNT, CDR2 YENEEA. V shed 1 base, J shed 3 bases, and the junction held 6 bases outside the gene matches. CDR3 length equals 15 residues. The CDR3 nucleotides read TGTGCCAGCAGCTTAGGGCCGGGACAGATCTACGAGCAGTACTTC. It codes for CASSLGPGQIYEQYF.

J is TRBJ2-7 and V is TRBV13; D could derive from TRBD1 or TRBD2 (5 bases each). The CDR3 sequence is 15 residues long. Germline V gene lookup returns CDR1 PRHDT and CDR2 FYEKMQ (reference sequence). The germline V and J ends were trimmed by 3 bases and 3 bases, with 15 bases remaining between them. The CDR3 sequence is CASSLSGTPVYEQYF. The CDR3 DNA follows: TGTGCCAGCAGCTTGTCCGGGACCCCTGTCTACGAGCAGTACTTC.

The chain uses TRBV27 and TRBJ2-3, with D tentatively TRBD2 (7 bases). Trimming pared 0 bases from V and 2 bases from J, leaving 12 bases between. This CDR3 region has 16 residues. From germline, CDR1 is MNHEY and CDR2 SMNVEV (reference sequence). DNA of the CDR3: TGTGCCAGCAGTTTATCTCCGGGGGGCACCACAGATACGCAGTATTTT. It specifies CASSLSPGGTTDTQYF.

This clonotype was counted a few times. V usage is TRBV6-5 and J usage is TRBJ2-7; D unclear. There are 18 residues in the CDR3. The germline gives CDR1 MNHEY, CDR2 SVGAGI. Trimming stripped 1 base from V and 2 bases from J, with 21 bases between. CDR3 nucleotide sequence: TGTGCCAGCAGTTACTTGTCCACCCCGGGCCTCAGAACCTACGAGCAGTACTTC. Protein sequence: CASSYLSTPGLRTYEQYF.

This clonotype was detected many times. J is TRBJ2-7 and V is TRBV3-1, with D maybe TRBD2 (5 bases). Germline lookup yields CDR1 LGHDT and CDR2 YNNKEL (reference sequence). Trimming removed 1 base from V and 4 bases from J, with 11 bases in between. This CDR3 region has 14 residues. CDR3 DNA: TGTGCCAGCAGCCAAGCGGACTCCCGATACGAGCAGTACTTC. Its protein is CASSQADSRYEQYF.

This chain uses TRBV21-1 with TRBJ2-7; the table's D call of TRBD1 was not tested on the DNA. TRBV21-1 is noted as a pseudogene. The CDR3 spans 18 residues. The CDR3: CASSFRDSKNQLSTGQYF. The CDR3 DNA sequence: TGTGCCAGCAGCTTCCGGGACAGCAAAAATCAACTTTCTACTGGGCAGTACTTC.